This T cell receptor (beta chain) was retrieved from a study of OX40 agonist ivuxolimab in advanced cancers. V lost 5 bases and J lost 3, with 11 bases in between. Per the germline V gene, CDR1 is MNHNS and CDR2 is SASEGT. The CDR3 length is 13 residues. TCRdb keeps only in-frame clones here, not all; method: immunoSEQ multiplex PCR. The sample records approximately 92,000 clones, roughly 95% being singletons. The sample consisted of CD4+ or CD8+ T cells sorted from blood, taken in a trial of the OX40 agonist ivuxolimab. The gene calls are TRBV6-1 and TRBJ2-7, with unresolved D. The sequence derives from an adult with an advanced solid tumor such as melanoma, head and neck, liver or kidney cancer. The CDR3 DNA sequence: TGTGCCAGCAGTAGGGCCAACCGCTACGAGCAGTACTTC. Translation: CASSRANRYEQYF.